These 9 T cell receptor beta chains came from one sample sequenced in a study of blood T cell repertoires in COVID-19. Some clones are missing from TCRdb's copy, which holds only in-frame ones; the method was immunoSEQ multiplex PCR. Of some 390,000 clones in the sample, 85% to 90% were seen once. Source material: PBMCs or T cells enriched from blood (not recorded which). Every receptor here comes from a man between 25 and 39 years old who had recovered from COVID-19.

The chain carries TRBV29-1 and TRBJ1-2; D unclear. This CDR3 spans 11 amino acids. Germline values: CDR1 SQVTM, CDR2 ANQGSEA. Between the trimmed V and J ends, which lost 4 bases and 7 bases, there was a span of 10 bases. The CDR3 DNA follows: TGCAGCGTTGCCGGTGGAGCTGGCTACACCTTC. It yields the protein CSVAGGAGYTF.

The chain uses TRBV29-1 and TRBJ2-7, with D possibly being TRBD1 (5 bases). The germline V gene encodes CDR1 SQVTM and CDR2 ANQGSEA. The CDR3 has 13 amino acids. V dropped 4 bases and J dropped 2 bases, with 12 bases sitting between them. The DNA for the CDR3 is TGCAGCGTTGCAGGGCTGAGTACCTACGAGCAGTACTTC. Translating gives CSVAGLSTYEQYF.

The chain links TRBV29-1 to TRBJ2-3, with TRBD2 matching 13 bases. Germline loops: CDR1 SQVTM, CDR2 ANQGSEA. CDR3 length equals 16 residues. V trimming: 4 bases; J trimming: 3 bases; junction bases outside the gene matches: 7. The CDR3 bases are TGCAGCGTTGTACTAGCGGGAGGGGGAAGAACAGATACGCAGTATTTT. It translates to CSVVLAGGGRTDTQYF.

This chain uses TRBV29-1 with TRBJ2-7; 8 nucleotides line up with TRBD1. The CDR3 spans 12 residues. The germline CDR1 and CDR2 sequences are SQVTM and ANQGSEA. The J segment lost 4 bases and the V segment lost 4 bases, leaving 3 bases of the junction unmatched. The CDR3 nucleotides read TGCAGCGTTGCCGACAGGGGTTACGAGCAGTACTTC. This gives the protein CSVADRGYEQYF.

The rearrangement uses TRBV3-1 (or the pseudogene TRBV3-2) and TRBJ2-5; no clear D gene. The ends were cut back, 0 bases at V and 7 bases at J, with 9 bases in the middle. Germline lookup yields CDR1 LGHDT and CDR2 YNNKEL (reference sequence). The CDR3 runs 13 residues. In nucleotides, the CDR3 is TGTGCCAGCAGCCAAGATATTATTGTGACCCAGTACTTC. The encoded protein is CASSQDIIVTQYF.

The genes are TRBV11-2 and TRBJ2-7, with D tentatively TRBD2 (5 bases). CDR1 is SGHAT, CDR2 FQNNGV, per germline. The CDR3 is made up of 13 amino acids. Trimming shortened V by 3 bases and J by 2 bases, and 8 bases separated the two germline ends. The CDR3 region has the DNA TGTGCCAGCAGCTTTAGCGAAACCTACGAGCAGTACTTC. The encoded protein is CASSFSETYEQYF.

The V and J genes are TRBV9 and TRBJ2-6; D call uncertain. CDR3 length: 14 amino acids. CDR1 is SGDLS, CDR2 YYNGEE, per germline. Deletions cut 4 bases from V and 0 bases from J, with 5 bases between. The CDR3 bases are TGTGCCAGCAGCACAATCTCTGGGGCCAACGTCCTGACTTTC. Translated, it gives CASSTISGANVLTF.

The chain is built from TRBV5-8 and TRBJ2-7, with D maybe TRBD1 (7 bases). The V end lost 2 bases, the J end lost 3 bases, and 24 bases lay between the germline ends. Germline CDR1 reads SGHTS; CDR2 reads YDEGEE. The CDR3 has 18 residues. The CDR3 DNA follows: TGTGCCAGCAGCTTTTACGCAGGGGGGACCCGAGGGGACTACGAGCAGTACTTC. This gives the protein CASSFYAGGTRGDYEQYF. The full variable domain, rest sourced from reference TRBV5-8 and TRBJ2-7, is EAGVTQSPTHLIKTRGQQATLRCSPISGHTSVYWYQQALGLGLQFLLWYDEGEERNRGNFPPRFSGRQFPNYSSELNVNALELEDSALYLCASSFYAGGTRGDYEQYFGPGTRLTVT.

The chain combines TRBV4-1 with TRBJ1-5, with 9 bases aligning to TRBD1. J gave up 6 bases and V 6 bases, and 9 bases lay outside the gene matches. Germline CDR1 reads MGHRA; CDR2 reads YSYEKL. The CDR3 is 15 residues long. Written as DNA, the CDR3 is TGCGCCAGCAGTTCGGACAGGGGAATAGTTCAGCCCCAGCATTTT. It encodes CASSSDRGIVQPQHF.